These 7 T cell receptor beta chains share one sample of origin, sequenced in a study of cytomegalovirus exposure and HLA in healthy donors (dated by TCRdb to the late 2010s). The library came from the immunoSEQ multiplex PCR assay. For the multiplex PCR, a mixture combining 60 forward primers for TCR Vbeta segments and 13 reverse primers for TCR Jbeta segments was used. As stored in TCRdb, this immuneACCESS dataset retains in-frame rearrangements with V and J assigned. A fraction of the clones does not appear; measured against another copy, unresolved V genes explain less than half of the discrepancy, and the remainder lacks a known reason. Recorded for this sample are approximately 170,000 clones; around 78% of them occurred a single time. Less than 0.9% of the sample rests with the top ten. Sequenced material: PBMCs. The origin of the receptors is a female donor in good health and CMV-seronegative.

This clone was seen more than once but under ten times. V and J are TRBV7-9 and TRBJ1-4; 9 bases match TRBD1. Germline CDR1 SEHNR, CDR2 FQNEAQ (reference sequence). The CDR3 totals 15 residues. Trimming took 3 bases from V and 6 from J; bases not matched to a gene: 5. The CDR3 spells CASSFPGQGDEKLFF. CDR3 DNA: TGTGCCAGCAGCTTTCCGGGACAGGGAGATGAAAAACTGTTTTTT.

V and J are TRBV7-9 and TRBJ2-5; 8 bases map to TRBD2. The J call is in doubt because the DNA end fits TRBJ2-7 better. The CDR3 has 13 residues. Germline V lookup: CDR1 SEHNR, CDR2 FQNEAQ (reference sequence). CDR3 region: CASSAPGRDEQYF. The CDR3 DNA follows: TGTGCCAGCAGCGCACCCGGGAGGGACGAGCAGTACTTC.

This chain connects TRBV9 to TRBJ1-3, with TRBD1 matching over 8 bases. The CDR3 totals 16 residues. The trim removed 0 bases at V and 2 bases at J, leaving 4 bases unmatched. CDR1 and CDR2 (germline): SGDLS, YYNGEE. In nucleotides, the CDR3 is TGTGCCAGCAGCGTAGTCGGACAGGGACCTGGAAACACCATATATTTT. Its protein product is CASSVVGQGPGNTIYF.

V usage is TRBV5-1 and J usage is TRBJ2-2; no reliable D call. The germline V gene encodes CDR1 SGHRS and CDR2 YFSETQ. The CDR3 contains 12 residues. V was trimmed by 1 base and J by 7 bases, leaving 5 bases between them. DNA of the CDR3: TGCGCCAGCAGCTTGAACGGCGGGGAGCTGTTTTTT. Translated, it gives CASSLNGGELFF.

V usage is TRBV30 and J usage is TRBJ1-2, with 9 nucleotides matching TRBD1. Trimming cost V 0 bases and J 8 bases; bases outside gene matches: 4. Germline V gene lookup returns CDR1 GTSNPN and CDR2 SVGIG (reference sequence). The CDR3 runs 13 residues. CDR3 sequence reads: CAWSVQGASGYTF. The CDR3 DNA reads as TGTGCCTGGAGTGTACAGGGGGCGAGCGGCTACACCTTC.

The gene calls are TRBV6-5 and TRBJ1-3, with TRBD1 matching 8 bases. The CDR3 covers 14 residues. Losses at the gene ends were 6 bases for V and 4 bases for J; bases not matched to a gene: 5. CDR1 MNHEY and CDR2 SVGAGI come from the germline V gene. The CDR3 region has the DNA TGTGCCAGCAGCCACAGGGGGAACGGAAACACCATATATTTT. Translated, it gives CASSHRGNGNTIYF.

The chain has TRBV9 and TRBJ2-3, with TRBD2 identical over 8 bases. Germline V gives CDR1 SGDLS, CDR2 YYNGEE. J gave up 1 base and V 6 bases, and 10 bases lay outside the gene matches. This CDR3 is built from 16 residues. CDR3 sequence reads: CASNKGFGGGTDTQYF. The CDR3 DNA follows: TGTGCCAGCAATAAGGGCTTCGGGGGGGGCACAGATACGCAGTATTTT. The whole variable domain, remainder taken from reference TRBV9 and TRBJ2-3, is DSGVTQTPKHLITATGQRVTLRCSPRSGDLSVYWYQQSLDQGLQFLIQYYNGEERAKGNILERFSAQQFPDLHSELNLSSLELGDSALYFCASNKGFGGGTDTQYFGPGTRLTVL.